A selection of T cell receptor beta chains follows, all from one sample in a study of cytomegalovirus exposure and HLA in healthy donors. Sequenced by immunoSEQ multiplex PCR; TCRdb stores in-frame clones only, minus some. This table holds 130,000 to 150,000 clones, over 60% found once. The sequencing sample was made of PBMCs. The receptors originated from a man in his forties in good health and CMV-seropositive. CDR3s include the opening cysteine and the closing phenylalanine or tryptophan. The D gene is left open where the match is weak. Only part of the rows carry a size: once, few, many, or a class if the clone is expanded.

DNA: TGTGCCAGCAGCTACTCAGCGGGAGTGGTAACAGATACGCAGTATTTT
CDR3: CASSYSAGVVTDTQYF
V: TRBV7-2
size: .
J: TRBJ2-3
D: TRBD2

DNA: TGTGCCACCAGCAGTAAAAATGAGCAGTTCTTC
CDR3: CATSSKNEQFF
V: TRBV15
size: .
J: TRBJ2-1
D: .

DNA: TGTGCCAGCAGCCGCGAGGGGGGGCGGGAGCCCCCAGATACGCAGTATTTT
CDR3: CASSREGGREPPDTQYF
V: TRBV9
size: few
J: TRBJ2-3
D: .

DNA: TGTGCCAGCAGCTCCCCACAGGGCGCAGATACGCAGTATTTT
CDR3: CASSSPQGADTQYF
V: TRBV7-9
size: .
J: TRBJ2-3
D: .

DNA: TGTGCCAGCAGCCCCGGAGGGGTCATGCAACCCACAGATACGCAGTATTTT
CDR3: CASSPGGVMQPTDTQYF
V: TRBV7-9
size: .
J: TRBJ2-3
D: .

DNA: TGCGCCAGCAGCTTCACCGGGACAGGGCTGAGGGAGCAGTACTTC
CDR3: CASSFTGTGLREQYF
V: TRBV5-1
size: once
J: TRBJ2-7
D: TRBD1

DNA: TGTGCCAGCAGCCTGGGCCTTGGGAGCAATCAGCCCCAGCATTTT
CDR3: CASSLGLGSNQPQHF
V: TRBV6-5
size: .
J: TRBJ1-5
D: .

DNA: TGTGCCAGCAGGCGAATACAGGTACAACATGGCTACACCTTC
CDR3: CASRRIQVQHGYTF
V: TRBV27
size: few
J: TRBJ1-2
D: .

DNA: TGTGCCAGCAGTGAGAGGACAGGGCCCGAGCAGTACTTC
CDR3: CASSERTGPEQYF
V: TRBV6-1
size: .
J: TRBJ2-7
D: TRBD1

DNA: TGTGCCAGCAGTGAATGGGGCAGGGGTAAACCCCTCACCTATGGCTACACCTTC
CDR3: CASSEWGRGKPLTYGYTF
V: TRBV6-1
size: .
J: TRBJ1-2
D: .

DNA: TGTGCCAGCAGCAGTCTCGGGACTGGCCTCTACGAGCAGTACTTC
CDR3: CASSSLGTGLYEQYF
V: TRBV5-6
size: .
J: TRBJ2-7
D: .

DNA: TGTGCCAGCAGTTACTCCTCAGGGATCGGAGCTTTCTTT
CDR3: CASSYSSGIGAFF
V: TRBV6-5
size: .
J: TRBJ1-1
D: .

DNA: TGTGCCAGCAGCTTGGCGGGTCTACGAAATGAAAAACTGTTTTTT
CDR3: CASSLAGLRNEKLFF
V: TRBV5-6
size: few
J: TRBJ1-4
D: .

DNA: TGCGCCAGCAGCTGGGTGGGACGACAGGGATCCTCTGGAAACACCATATATTTT
CDR3: CASSWVGRQGSSGNTIYF
V: TRBV5-1
size: once
J: TRBJ1-3
D: TRBD1

DNA: TGTGCCAGCAGTTACCGGAGGAGCGTATTGAACACTGAAGCTTTCTTT
CDR3: CASSYRRSVLNTEAFF
V: TRBV6-6
size: few
J: TRBJ1-1
D: .

DNA: TGTGCCAGCAGCCAAGAACGCTTTCTAATATACGAGCAGTACTTC
CDR3: CASSQERFLIYEQYF
V: TRBV4-2
size: .
J: TRBJ2-7
D: .

DNA: TGTGCCAGCAGTTTTGGACTAGTGGACACAGATACGCAGTATTTT
CDR3: CASSFGLVDTDTQYF
V: TRBV28
size: .
J: TRBJ2-3
D: TRBD2

DNA: TGCGCCAGCAGCTTGGCCCAGGGTACTGGAAACACCATATATTTT
CDR3: CASSLAQGTGNTIYF
V: TRBV5-1
size: .
J: TRBJ1-3
D: .

DNA: TGTGCCAGCAGCCAAGATTCGAGGGGGTATGGCTACACCTTC
CDR3: CASSQDSRGYGYTF
V: TRBV14
size: once
J: TRBJ1-2
D: .

DNA: TGCGCCAGCAGCACTCCTAGCGCCGATGAGCAGTTCTTC
CDR3: CASSTPSADEQFF
V: TRBV5-1
size: .
J: TRBJ2-1
D: .

DNA: TGTGCCAGCAGCTCCGGGACTGCCCGGGATGAGCAGTTCTTC
CDR3: CASSSGTARDEQFF
V: TRBV6-5
size: .
J: TRBJ2-1
D: .

DNA: TGTGCCAGCAGCCCGTTCCCGACAGTTGGTGAAAAACTGTTTTTT
CDR3: CASSPFPTVGEKLFF
V: TRBV7-2
size: .
J: TRBJ1-4
D: .

DNA: TGTGCCAGCAGCTTAAGACTAGCGGGGGACACAGATACGCAGTATTTT
CDR3: CASSLRLAGDTDTQYF
V: TRBV11-2
size: .
J: TRBJ2-3
D: TRBD2

DNA: TGTGCCAGTAGTGGTCGGCAGGGTGGAAATCAGCCCCAGCATTTT
CDR3: CASSGRQGGNQPQHF
V: TRBV19
size: few
J: TRBJ1-5
D: .

DNA: TGTGCCAGCAGTCCCAGCAGGGGCACAGATACGCAGTATTTT
CDR3: CASSPSRGTDTQYF
V: TRBV27
size: .
J: TRBJ2-3
D: .

DNA: TGTGCCAGCAAAATGGGGGTTTGGGAGGTCGGCTACACCTTC
CDR3: CASKMGVWEVGYTF
V: TRBV2
size: few
J: TRBJ1-2
D: .

DNA: TGTGCCACCAGCACAGGGCGATTACGCCGGGGAGGGAGCTACGAGCAGTACTTC
CDR3: CATSTGRLRRGGSYEQYF
V: TRBV15
size: .
J: TRBJ2-7
D: TRBD2

DNA: TGTGCCAGCAGTTCTAGAGGGGGAACCAATGAGCAGTTCTTC
CDR3: CASSSRGGTNEQFF
V: TRBV2
size: .
J: TRBJ2-1
D: .

DNA: TGCGCCAGCAGCTTAACTAGAGCCACCGGGGAGCTGTTTTTT
CDR3: CASSLTRATGELFF
V: TRBV5-1
size: .
J: TRBJ2-2
D: .

DNA: TGCGCCAGCAGCCCGGGACAACACTACAATGAGCAGTTCTTC
CDR3: CASSPGQHYNEQFF
V: TRBV5-1
size: once
J: TRBJ2-1
D: .

DNA: TGTGCCAGTTCTAGCGGGAGAAATTACAATGAGCAGTTCTTC
CDR3: CASSSGRNYNEQFF
V: TRBV19
size: once
J: TRBJ2-1
D: TRBD2

DNA: TGTGCCAGCAGCTCCAGGGGGCCCATGGTTGAGACCCAGTACTTC
CDR3: CASSSRGPMVETQYF
V: TRBV11-1
size: .
J: TRBJ2-5
D: TRBD1

DNA: TGTGCCAGCAGGAGAGGGCCCCACGAGCAGTACTTC
CDR3: CASRRGPHEQYF
V: TRBV6-6
size: .
J: TRBJ2-7
D: .

DNA: TGTGCCAGCAGCTTGGCTATCCGGACAGGATCGGGGTACGAGCAGTACTTC
CDR3: CASSLAIRTGSGYEQYF
V: TRBV5-8
size: .
J: TRBJ2-7
D: TRBD1

DNA: TGCAGCGTTTCCACTGGGGCCAACGTCCTGACTTTC
CDR3: CSVSTGANVLTF
V: TRBV29-1
size: many
J: TRBJ2-6
D: .

DNA: TGTGCCTGGAGTGAGGGGGGGAGCAATCAGCCCCAGCATTTT
CDR3: CAWSEGGSNQPQHF
V: TRBV30
size: .
J: TRBJ1-5
D: .

DNA: TGTGCCAGCAGCTTAGACCGACTAGCGGGAGCAGATACGCAGTATTTT
CDR3: CASSLDRLAGADTQYF
V: TRBV7-2
size: .
J: TRBJ2-3
D: TRBD2

DNA: TGTGCCAGCAGCCCCCTCGACAGGGGGCGAGTAACAGATACGCAGTATTTT
CDR3: CASSPLDRGRVTDTQYF
V: TRBV4-2
size: .
J: TRBJ2-3
D: TRBD1

DNA: TGTGCCAGCAGTTTAGCGGGGGGGCCTTCCTACAATGAGCAGTTCTTC
CDR3: CASSLAGGPSYNEQFF
V: TRBV27
size: .
J: TRBJ2-1
D: TRBD2

DNA: TGTGCCAGCAGCCAAGAGATGGGCGCGGGCTATGGCTACACCTTC
CDR3: CASSQEMGAGYGYTF
V: TRBV14
size: .
J: TRBJ1-2
D: .

DNA: TGTGCCAGCAGCTTCCGGGACACGAACACTGAAGCTTTCTTT
CDR3: CASSFRDTNTEAFF
V: TRBV7-9
size: .
J: TRBJ1-1
D: .

DNA: TGTGCCAGCAGCGGAGGGACAGACCAATTTTACTATGGCTACACCTTC
CDR3: CASSGGTDQFYYGYTF
V: TRBV7-9
size: .
J: TRBJ1-2
D: TRBD1

DNA: TGTGCCATTGCTGAGCGGAACAATGAGCAGTTCTTC
CDR3: CAIAERNNEQFF
V: TRBV10-3
size: .
J: TRBJ2-1
D: .

DNA: TGCGCCAGCAGCTTGGTCCCCGGCGGACAGGGGAGAAATAATTCACCCCTCCACTTT
CDR3: CASSLVPGGQGRNNSPLHF
V: TRBV5-1
size: .
J: TRBJ1-6
D: TRBD1

DNA: TGTGCCAGCAGCTTAGTATGGACGGGATTCATGAACACTGAAGCTTTCTTT
CDR3: CASSLVWTGFMNTEAFF
V: TRBV7-2
size: .
J: TRBJ1-1
D: .

DNA: TGTGCCAGCAGCTTCCGGGGGGCGAGGACTGAAGCTTTCTTT
CDR3: CASSFRGARTEAFF
V: TRBV5-6
size: .
J: TRBJ1-1
D: .

DNA: TGCGCCAGCAGCTTGGGGACTTCCTCCTACGAGCAGTACTTC
CDR3: CASSLGTSSYEQYF
V: TRBV5-1
size: .
J: TRBJ2-7
D: .

DNA: TGTGCCAGCAGTTTCAACCAGTCCGAGCAGTACTTC
CDR3: CASSFNQSEQYF
V: TRBV27
size: .
J: TRBJ2-7
D: .

DNA: TGTGCCAGCAGTTTGGGGGGGACTAGCGTGGATACGCAGTATTTT
CDR3: CASSLGGTSVDTQYF
V: TRBV7-3
size: .
J: TRBJ2-3
D: TRBD2

DNA: TGTGCCAGCAGTGATGAGAAGCGGGAGCAAGAGACCCAGTACTTC
CDR3: CASSDEKREQETQYF
V: TRBV2
size: few
J: TRBJ2-5
D: TRBD2